The rows below give T cell receptor beta chains drawn from one sample of a study of cytomegalovirus exposure and HLA in healthy donors. Clones were sequenced by immunoSEQ multiplex PCR, and TCRdb holds only the in-frame ones, with some missing. The sample holds about 120,000 clones, 81% seen once. Specimen: PBMCs. These TCRs come from a man aged 35 to 55 in good health and CMV-seronegative. CDR3s include the opening cysteine and the closing phenylalanine or tryptophan. D genes are given only for firm matches.

.	TRBV7-2	15	TRBJ1-1	CASRDGAWVNTEAFF
TRBD2	TRBV4-3	16	TRBJ2-3	CASSTGTSGITDTQYF
.	TRBV6-6	14	TRBJ2-3	CASSYAGSTDTQYF
.	TRBV2	14	TRBJ1-1	CASSGQRMSTEAFF
.	TRBV9	14	TRBJ1-1	CASSENRRNTEAFF
.	TRBV4-1	18	TRBJ2-1	CASSQDVSGEGNYNEQFF
TRBD2	TRBV12-5	13	TRBJ2-5	CASRAGGQETQYF
.	TRBV10-3	12	TRBJ1-5	CAISESEQPQHF
TRBD1	TRBV18	15	TRBJ1-5	CASSEGQGGYQPQHF
.	TRBV6-1	13	TRBJ1-1	CASREGLTSEAFF
.	TRBV5-1	12	TRBJ2-3	CASSFNTDTQYF
.	TRBV20-1	11	TRBJ1-3	CSARYRMTIYF
.	TRBV5-5	14	TRBJ2-4	CASSLGRAQNIQYF
.	TRBV19	12	TRBJ1-2	CASSISVYGYTF
.	TRBV1	15	TRBJ1-3	CTSSQPGVAGNTIYF
TRBD1	TRBV10-3	12	TRBJ1-1	CAISTGDTEAFF
.	TRBV11-2	14	TRBJ1-6	CASRQDGMGSTLHF
TRBD2	TRBV7-9	15	TRBJ2-7	CASSQWAGGRNEQYF
TRBD1	TRBV7-9	15	TRBJ2-1	CASSSTGQGSNEQFF
.	TRBV5-1	15	TRBJ2-3	CASSLVGAGTDTQYF
TRBD1	TRBV28	15	TRBJ1-6	CASSLPGRGPAALHF
.	TRBV2	15	TRBJ1-3	CASSGVQGGGNTIYF
.	TRBV6-6	15	TRBJ1-1	CASSYQGNKNTEAFF
.	TRBV7-2	13	TRBJ1-4	CASSSRQNEKLFF
TRBD1	TRBV4-1	15	TRBJ1-5	CASSPKGQGYQPQHF
.	TRBV6-5	15	TRBJ1-2	CASSLRWTAMDGYTF
.	TRBV6-5	14	TRBJ2-7	CASRNRAQGYEQYF
.	TRBV11-2	15	TRBJ1-1	CASSLGTHLNTEAFF
TRBD1	TRBV9	17	TRBJ1-3	CASSVYDRGLSGNTIYF
.	TRBV28	12	TRBJ1-2	CANSLSAYGYTF
.	TRBV6-6	14	TRBJ1-1	CASSVQGTNTEAFF
TRBD2	TRBV5-4	17	TRBJ2-1	CASSSPGTSGRGNEQFF
.	TRBV27	15	TRBJ2-4	CASSLAGASQNIQYF
TRBD2	TRBV11-2	16	TRBJ2-7	CASSLGRGARLYEQYF
.	TRBV4-2	14	TRBJ1-5	CASSPSQGGEPQHF
.	TRBV30	18	TRBJ1-5	CAWSVGLTGGYSNQPQHF
.	TRBV7-3	17	TRBJ2-1	CASSAYRLVGHYNEQFF
.	TRBV5-7	12	TRBJ1-2	CASSGSLRGYTF
.	TRBV5-1	16	TRBJ2-6	CASSSGHTSGANVLTF
TRBD1	TRBV7-2	16	TRBJ2-6	CASTLIWGQGTNVLTF
TRBD2	TRBV14	17	TRBJ2-5	CASSRRHLAGGPETQYF
.	TRBV27	14	TRBJ2-7	CASSLYGLVYEQYF
.	TRBV11-2	16	TRBJ2-3	CASSLGGPIHTDTQYF
.	TRBV28	15	TRBJ1-2	CASSVDRTAFYGYTF
.	TRBV6-1	15	TRBJ2-7	CASKLDFYGTYEQYF
.	TRBV7-9	13	TRBJ1-2	CASSLGQGYGYTF
TRBD2	TRBV28	16	TRBJ2-5	CASRTSGRASGETQYF
.	TRBV30	14	TRBJ1-4	CAWSVLPGNEKLFF
.	TRBV5-4	11	TRBJ1-2	CASGGDHGYTF
.	TRBV5-1	15	TRBJ2-2	CASRVPGGNAGELFF
TRBD1	TRBV2	18	TRBJ2-3	CASKTPGQGAYGTDTQYF
TRBD1	TRBV9	16	TRBJ2-3	CASSVGTGSSTDTQYF
TRBD1	TRBV18	14	TRBJ1-2	CASSRDRAVLEYTF
.	TRBV29-1	12	TRBJ2-1	CSVEQGQNEQFF
.	TRBV2	15	TRBJ1-5	CASEAGGGGNQPQHF
.	TRBV10-3	14	TRBJ2-5	CAISENGGQETQYF
TRBD2	TRBV30	15	TRBJ2-5	CAWSVGLAGEETQYF
.	TRBV5-1	15	TRBJ2-5	CASSEASGYGLTQYF
.	TRBV6-5	14	TRBJ1-5	CASSGAGKNQPQHF
.	TRBV27	13	TRBJ2-4	CASSLYFGNIQYF